This is a list of T cell receptor beta chains from one sample in a study of blood T cell repertoires in COVID-19. Sequenced by immunoSEQ multiplex PCR; TCRdb stores in-frame clones only, minus some. Among 200,000 to 300,000 clones listed, just under 85% were seen once. The sequenced sample consisted of peripheral blood. These receptors all come from a man older than 75 with acute or convalescent COVID-19. Both conserved end residues are part of each CDR3. Each record gives: J gene, D gene, clone size, V gene, CDR3 DNA, CDR3 protein. The D gene is left open where the match is weak. Size tells how often a clone was seen (once, few, many) or the class of an expanded clone, and some rows leave it out.

j_call: TRBJ2-5; d_call: TRBD1; clone_size: .; v_call: TRBV19; cdr3_nt: TGTGCCAGTAGTAGAACTGGGACAGGGCGCGAGAGAGAGACCCAGTACTTC; cdr3_aa: CASSRTGTGRERETQYF
j_call: TRBJ1-3; d_call: .; clone_size: .; v_call: TRBV4-2; cdr3_nt: TGTGCCAGCAGCCGGAACCTTCTTCAGGGGCGCTCTGGAAACACCATATATTTT; cdr3_aa: CASSRNLLQGRSGNTIYF
j_call: TRBJ1-2; d_call: TRBD1; clone_size: .; v_call: TRBV6-6; cdr3_nt: TGTGCCAGCAGAATGGGTGCAGGGGGCCTTAACTATGGCTACACCTTC; cdr3_aa: CASRMGAGGLNYGYTF
j_call: TRBJ2-2; d_call: TRBD1; clone_size: once; v_call: TRBV7-2; cdr3_nt: TGTGCCAGCAGCTTACTCCGAGGGACAGGTCGGACCGGGGAGCTGTTTTTT; cdr3_aa: CASSLLRGTGRTGELFF
j_call: TRBJ2-2; d_call: .; clone_size: .; v_call: TRBV6-5; cdr3_nt: TGTGCCAGCAGCGATAGGGGGTCCGGGGAGCTGTTTTTT; cdr3_aa: CASSDRGSGELFF
j_call: TRBJ2-7; d_call: .; clone_size: .; v_call: TRBV18; cdr3_nt: TGTGCCAGCCAAGTGGCACGAAGCTCCTACGAGCAGTACTTC; cdr3_aa: CASQVARSSYEQYF
j_call: TRBJ2-3; d_call: .; clone_size: .; v_call: TRBV7-2; cdr3_nt: TGTGCCAGCAGCTTAAGACTAGGCGGGCAAACAGATACGCAGTATTTT; cdr3_aa: CASSLRLGGQTDTQYF
j_call: TRBJ1-6; d_call: TRBD1; clone_size: .; v_call: TRBV7-9; cdr3_nt: TGTGCCAGCAGCTTAGGGACAGGAGTTAATTCACCCCTCCACTTT; cdr3_aa: CASSLGTGVNSPLHF
j_call: TRBJ1-6; d_call: TRBD1; clone_size: .; v_call: TRBV6-5; cdr3_nt: TGTGCCAGCAGTTACTCGAGGGGACAGGGGAATTCACCCCTCCACTTT; cdr3_aa: CASSYSRGQGNSPLHF
j_call: TRBJ2-3; d_call: .; clone_size: .; v_call: TRBV24-1; cdr3_nt: TGTGCCACCAGTGCCCCAACAGATACGCAGTATTTT; cdr3_aa: CATSAPTDTQYF
j_call: TRBJ1-2; d_call: TRBD1; clone_size: .; v_call: TRBV7-9; cdr3_nt: TGTGCCAGCAGCCAATCGGACAGGGCGCGAGTCAATGGCTACACCTTC; cdr3_aa: CASSQSDRARVNGYTF
j_call: TRBJ2-5; d_call: TRBD2; clone_size: .; v_call: TRBV6-5; cdr3_nt: TGTGCCAGCCGGTCCTTTGGGGGACTACAAGAGACCCAGTACTTC; cdr3_aa: CASRSFGGLQETQYF
j_call: TRBJ1-6; d_call: .; clone_size: .; v_call: TRBV30; cdr3_nt: TGTGCCTGGAGAGCGGACCTTTATAATTCACCCCTCCACTTT; cdr3_aa: CAWRADLYNSPLHF
j_call: TRBJ2-7; d_call: .; clone_size: once; v_call: TRBV7-2; cdr3_nt: TGTGCCAGCAGCTTCGGGAGCAGGTACGAGCAGTACTTC; cdr3_aa: CASSFGSRYEQYF
j_call: TRBJ1-4; d_call: TRBD1; clone_size: .; v_call: TRBV7-9; cdr3_nt: TGTGCCAGCAGCCGGACAGGGGTTGAAAAACTGTTTTTT; cdr3_aa: CASSRTGVEKLFF
j_call: TRBJ2-5; d_call: .; clone_size: .; v_call: TRBV18; cdr3_nt: TGTGCCAGCTCCCAAGGACACGGGCAAGAGACCCAGTACTTC; cdr3_aa: CASSQGHGQETQYF
j_call: TRBJ1-2; d_call: TRBD1; clone_size: few; v_call: TRBV10-2; cdr3_nt: TGCGCCAGCAGTGAGGAGACAGGGGTATATGGCTACACCTTC; cdr3_aa: CASSEETGVYGYTF
j_call: TRBJ1-1; d_call: .; clone_size: .; v_call: TRBV6-1; cdr3_nt: TGTGCCAGCAGTGGACTCTACAGGGTAAAGAGAGTCACTGAAGCTTTCTTT; cdr3_aa: CASSGLYRVKRVTEAFF
j_call: TRBJ1-1; d_call: TRBD1; clone_size: few; v_call: TRBV6-5; cdr3_nt: TGTGCCAGCAGCCCGGGGACAGGGGGCCTTATTGAAGCTTTCTTT; cdr3_aa: CASSPGTGGLIEAFF
j_call: TRBJ2-1; d_call: .; clone_size: few; v_call: TRBV30; cdr3_nt: TGTGCCTGGAGGTGGGGGCCCCACAATGAGCAGTTCTTC; cdr3_aa: CAWRWGPHNEQFF
j_call: TRBJ1-5; d_call: .; clone_size: .; v_call: TRBV9; cdr3_nt: TGTGCCAGCAGCGCAGGGACTGGCAATCAGCCCCAGCATTTT; cdr3_aa: CASSAGTGNQPQHF
j_call: TRBJ2-7; d_call: TRBD2; clone_size: few; v_call: TRBV27; cdr3_nt: TGTGCCAGCAGTTTATCGTCCGGCGGGGGGGCTTACGAGCAGTACTTC; cdr3_aa: CASSLSSGGGAYEQYF
j_call: TRBJ2-2; d_call: .; clone_size: .; v_call: TRBV7-9; cdr3_nt: TGTGCCAGCAGCTTACCTTTAGGACAAACAGCGAACACCGGGGAGCTGTTTTTT; cdr3_aa: CASSLPLGQTANTGELFF
j_call: TRBJ1-2; d_call: .; clone_size: few; v_call: TRBV6-2/TRBV6-3; cdr3_nt: TGTGCCAGCAGTTACGGGGCAGGGTCCCTCTATGGCTACACCTTC; cdr3_aa: CASSYGAGSLYGYTF
j_call: TRBJ2-7; d_call: TRBD2; clone_size: .; v_call: TRBV6-6; cdr3_nt: TGTGCCAGCGAAGACGGGAGGGCCGGGGTAAACGAGCAGTACTTC; cdr3_aa: CASEDGRAGVNEQYF
j_call: TRBJ2-3; d_call: TRBD1; clone_size: .; v_call: TRBV11-1; cdr3_nt: TGTGCCAGCAGCTTAAGGGGGCCCGTCGACCCTGATACGCAGTATTTT; cdr3_aa: CASSLRGPVDPDTQYF
j_call: TRBJ1-6; d_call: .; clone_size: .; v_call: TRBV5-1; cdr3_nt: TGCGCCAGCAGCTTGACGCGGGGATCACCCCTCCACTTT; cdr3_aa: CASSLTRGSPLHF
j_call: TRBJ2-3; d_call: .; clone_size: .; v_call: TRBV18; cdr3_nt: TGTGCCAGCTCACCCAGTCAACAGGGAACTAGCACAGATACGCAGTATTTT; cdr3_aa: CASSPSQQGTSTDTQYF
j_call: TRBJ1-2; d_call: TRBD1; clone_size: few; v_call: TRBV19; cdr3_nt: TGTGCCAGTCGTCTCCGGGACAGGGGTCATGGCTACACCTTC; cdr3_aa: CASRLRDRGHGYTF
j_call: TRBJ1-5; d_call: TRBD1; clone_size: .; v_call: TRBV19; cdr3_nt: TGTGCCAGTAGGGAGGGAGGGACAGGGGTACAGCCCCAGCATTTT; cdr3_aa: CASREGGTGVQPQHF
j_call: TRBJ2-2; d_call: TRBD2; clone_size: .; v_call: TRBV18; cdr3_nt: TGTGCCAGCTCACCAAGCGGGGTGAACACCGGGGAGCTGTTTTTT; cdr3_aa: CASSPSGVNTGELFF
j_call: TRBJ2-3; d_call: TRBD2; clone_size: .; v_call: TRBV5-1; cdr3_nt: TGCGCCAGCAGCGCGGGAGGGGACACAGATACGCAGTATTTT; cdr3_aa: CASSAGGDTDTQYF
j_call: TRBJ1-2; d_call: .; clone_size: few; v_call: TRBV6-5; cdr3_nt: TGTGCCAGCACCAGGGCAGGTACTAACTATGGCTACACCTTC; cdr3_aa: CASTRAGTNYGYTF
j_call: TRBJ1-2; d_call: TRBD1; clone_size: .; v_call: TRBV5-1; cdr3_nt: TGCGCCAGCAGCTTAACTACTAACCGGGACAGCAACTATGGCTACACCTTC; cdr3_aa: CASSLTTNRDSNYGYTF
j_call: TRBJ2-3; d_call: .; clone_size: .; v_call: TRBV5-4; cdr3_nt: TGTGCCAGCAGTCAGGGACTGGGTCCCACAGATACGCAGTATTTT; cdr3_aa: CASSQGLGPTDTQYF
j_call: TRBJ1-6; d_call: .; clone_size: .; v_call: TRBV5-1; cdr3_nt: TGCGCCAGCAGCTTGGCAGGGGTGGATTCACCCCTCCACTTT; cdr3_aa: CASSLAGVDSPLHF
j_call: TRBJ2-7; d_call: TRBD1; clone_size: .; v_call: TRBV14; cdr3_nt: TGTGCCAGCAGCCAAGTGGCGGGACAGGGTGTATCCTACGAGCAGTACTTC; cdr3_aa: CASSQVAGQGVSYEQYF
j_call: TRBJ2-1; d_call: .; clone_size: .; v_call: TRBV28; cdr3_nt: TGTGCCAGCACCCCCCCCGGGACAATTTCCTACAATGAGCAGTTCTTC; cdr3_aa: CASTPPGTISYNEQFF